This T cell receptor beta chain is drawn from a study of shared clonotypes between healthy human individuals. Deletions cut 3 bases from V and 3 bases from J, with 4 bases between. CDR1 is SGHTA and CDR2 is FQGNSA in the germline V gene. CDR3 length: 12 amino acids. Comments on this clone: Its antigen is unknown.

Overall study findings and caveats: Estimated clonotype richness was generally higher in naive than memory subsets.

Data came from immunoSEQ multiplex PCR; TCRdb stores just in-frame clones and leaves some out. The sample contains more than 1,200,000 clones, approximately 98.5% of which appear only once. The source of this sequence is a man between 25 and 39 years old in good health. The chain recombines TRBV7-2 with TRBJ2-3; D is uncertain. Sequences were obtained from naive CD4+ T cells sorted from blood. Subset indicated: CD45RA+ positively selected. This chain's CDR3 is CASSFGTDTQYF. CDR3 sequence (DNA): TGTGCCAGCAGCTTCGGTACAGATACGCAGTATTTT.